This T cell receptor beta chain originates from a study of siplizumab effects on memory and regulatory T cells. Study results and caveats: Neither a naive nor a memory phenotype was assignable to roughly 80-96% of proliferating CD4+ or CD8+ clones. Alloreactive clones mapping to unstimulated subsets formed only a minor fraction. Suppressive function of proliferating Tregs from siplizumab cultures was not confirmed.

Only in-frame clones appear in the TCRdb table, and some are missing; sequencing was by immunoSEQ multiplex PCR. The sample has roughly 62,000 clones; 85% to 95% are singletons. This clone came up once. What it binds is unknown. Germline CDR1 reads MDHEN; CDR2 reads SYDVKM. Trimming at V came to 6 bases and at J to 3 bases, leaving 13 bases not matched to a gene. CDR3 length equals 16 residues. The receptor was derived from a human donor in good health. The rearrangement joins TRBV28 to TRBJ1-2; 7 bases are shared with TRBD1. Sequencing used CD8+ T cells sorted from blood. This chain's CDR3 is CASRHPLGQIYYGYTF. CDR3 sequence (DNA): TGTGCCAGCAGGCACCCCTTGGGACAGATCTACTATGGCTACACCTTC.